This TCR beta chain appears in the sequencing data of a study of T cell responses to AZD1222 COVID-19 vaccine. The method was immunoSEQ multiplex PCR; TCRdb's version includes in-frame clones alone and lacks a portion of them. This table has about 120,000 clones, 75% to 90% appearing once. Trimming pared 3 bases from V and 9 bases from J, leaving 12 bases between. The CDR3 spans 14 residues. The germline V gene encodes CDR1 LNHNV and CDR2 YYDKDF (reference sequence). This clone was detected only a few times. This sequence originates from an adult in good health. This chain links TRBV15 with TRBJ1-6; D gene unclear. Specimen: peripheral blood, collected on day 0 of AZD1222 vaccination. CDR3 bases: TGTGCCACCAGCAGTTTTGGCGTGGGTTCACCCCTCCACTTT. It specifies CATSSFGVGSPLHF.